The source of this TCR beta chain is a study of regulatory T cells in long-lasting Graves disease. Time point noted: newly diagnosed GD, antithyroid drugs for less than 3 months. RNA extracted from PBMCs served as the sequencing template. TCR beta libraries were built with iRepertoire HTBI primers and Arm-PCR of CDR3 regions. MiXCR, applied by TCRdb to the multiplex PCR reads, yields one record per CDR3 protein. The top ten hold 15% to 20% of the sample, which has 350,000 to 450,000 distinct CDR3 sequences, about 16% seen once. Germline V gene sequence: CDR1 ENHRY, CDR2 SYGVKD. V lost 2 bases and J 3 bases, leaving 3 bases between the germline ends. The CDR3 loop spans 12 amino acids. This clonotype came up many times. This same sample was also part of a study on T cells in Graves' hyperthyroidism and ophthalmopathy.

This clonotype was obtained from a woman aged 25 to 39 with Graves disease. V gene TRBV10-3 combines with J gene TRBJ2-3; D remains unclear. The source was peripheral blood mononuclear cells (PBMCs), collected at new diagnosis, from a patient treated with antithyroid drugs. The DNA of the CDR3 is TGTGCCATCAGTGAGACGACAGATACGCAGTATTTT. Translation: CAISETTDTQYF.